This T cell receptor (beta chain) appears in the sequencing data of a study of beta chain features in type 1 diabetes. Since all of the isolated RNA was reverse transcribed, expressed TCRB transcripts were what got sequenced. Using immunoSEQ multiplex PCR, the repertoire was profiled, and TCRdb retains in-frame clones only, with some absent. The sample has 240,000 or so clones; 27% are singletons. A sort by CD45RO/CCR7/CD25/CD127/CD95/CD27 yielded CD4+ naive, central memory, regulatory and stem cell-like memory cells. The sample consisted of central memory CD4+ T cells from blood. This sequence originates from a man aged 25-40 years in good health.

CDR3 nucleotides: TGTGCCAGCAGCCCGAGGGGCAGCGAAGGGAATGAGCAGTTCTTC. Translation: CASSPRGSEGNEQFF. The chain combines TRBV11-1 with TRBJ2-1; D is possibly TRBD1 or TRBD2 (5 bases each). Trimming removed 5 bases at V and 7 bases at J, with 18 bases between. This CDR3 has 15 residues. Germline V CDR1 and CDR2: SGHAT, FQDESV (reference sequence).